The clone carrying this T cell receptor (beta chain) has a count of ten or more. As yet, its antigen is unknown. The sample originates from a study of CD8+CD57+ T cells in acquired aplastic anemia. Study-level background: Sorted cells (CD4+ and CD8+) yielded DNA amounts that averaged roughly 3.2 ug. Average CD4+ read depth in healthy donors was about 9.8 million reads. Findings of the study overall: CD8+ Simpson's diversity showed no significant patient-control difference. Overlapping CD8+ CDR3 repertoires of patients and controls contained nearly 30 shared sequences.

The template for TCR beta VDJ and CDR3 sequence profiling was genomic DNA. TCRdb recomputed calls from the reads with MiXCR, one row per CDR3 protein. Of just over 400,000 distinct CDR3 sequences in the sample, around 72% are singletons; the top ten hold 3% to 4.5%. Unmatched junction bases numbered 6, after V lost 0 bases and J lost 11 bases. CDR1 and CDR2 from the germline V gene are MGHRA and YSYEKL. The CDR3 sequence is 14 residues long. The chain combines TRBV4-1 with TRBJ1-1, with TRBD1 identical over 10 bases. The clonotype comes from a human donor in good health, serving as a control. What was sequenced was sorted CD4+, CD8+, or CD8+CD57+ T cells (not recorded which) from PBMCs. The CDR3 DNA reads TGCGCCAGCAGCCAAGATGAAGGGACAGGGGTTGCTTTCTTT. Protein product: CASSQDEGTGVAFF.